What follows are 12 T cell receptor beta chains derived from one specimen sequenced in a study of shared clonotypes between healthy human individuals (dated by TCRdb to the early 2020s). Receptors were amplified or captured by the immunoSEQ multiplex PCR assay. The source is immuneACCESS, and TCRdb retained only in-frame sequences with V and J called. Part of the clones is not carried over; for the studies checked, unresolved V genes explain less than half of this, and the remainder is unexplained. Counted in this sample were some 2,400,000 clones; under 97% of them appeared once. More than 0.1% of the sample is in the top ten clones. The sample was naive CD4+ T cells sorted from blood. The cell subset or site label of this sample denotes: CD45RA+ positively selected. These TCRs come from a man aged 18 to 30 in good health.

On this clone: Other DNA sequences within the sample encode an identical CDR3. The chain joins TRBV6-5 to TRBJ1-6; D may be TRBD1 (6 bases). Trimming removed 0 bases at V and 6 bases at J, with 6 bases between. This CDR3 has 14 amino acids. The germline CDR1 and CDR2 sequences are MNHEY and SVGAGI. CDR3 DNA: TGTGCCAGCAGTTACTCAGGGGGTAATTCACCCCTCCACTTT. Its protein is CASSYSGGNSPLHF.

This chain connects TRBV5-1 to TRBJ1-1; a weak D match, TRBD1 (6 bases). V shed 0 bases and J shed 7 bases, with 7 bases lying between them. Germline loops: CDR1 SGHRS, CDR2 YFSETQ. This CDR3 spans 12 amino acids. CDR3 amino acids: CASSLEQGEAFF. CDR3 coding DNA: TGCGCCAGCAGCTTGGAACAGGGTGAAGCTTTCTTT.

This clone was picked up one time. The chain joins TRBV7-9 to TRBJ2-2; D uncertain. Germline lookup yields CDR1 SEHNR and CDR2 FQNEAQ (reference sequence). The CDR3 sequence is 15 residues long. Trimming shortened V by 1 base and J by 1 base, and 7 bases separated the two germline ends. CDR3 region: CASSLDRRNTGELFF. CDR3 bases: TGTGCCAGCAGCTTAGACAGAAGGAACACCGGGGAGCTGTTTTTT.

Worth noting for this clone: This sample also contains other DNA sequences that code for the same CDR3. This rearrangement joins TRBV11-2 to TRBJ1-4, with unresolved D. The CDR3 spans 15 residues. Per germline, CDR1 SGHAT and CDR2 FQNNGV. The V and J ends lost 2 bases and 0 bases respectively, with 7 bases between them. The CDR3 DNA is TGTGCCAGCAGCTTAAGAGGACCAACTAATGAAAAACTGTTTTTT. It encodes CASSLRGPTNEKLFF. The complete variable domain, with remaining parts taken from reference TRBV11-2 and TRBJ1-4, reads EAGVAQSPRYKIIEKRQSVAFWCNPISGHATLYWYQQILGQGPKLLIQFQNNGVVDDSQLPKDRFSAERLKGVDSTLKIQPAKLEDSAVYLCASSLRGPTNEKLFFGSGTQLSVL.

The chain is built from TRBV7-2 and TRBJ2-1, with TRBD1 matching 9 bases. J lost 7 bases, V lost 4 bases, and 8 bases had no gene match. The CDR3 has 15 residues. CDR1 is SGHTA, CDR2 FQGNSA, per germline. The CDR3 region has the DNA TGTGCCAGCAGCTCGTTAGGGACAGGGTCAAATGAGCAGTTCTTC. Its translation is CASSSLGTGSNEQFF.

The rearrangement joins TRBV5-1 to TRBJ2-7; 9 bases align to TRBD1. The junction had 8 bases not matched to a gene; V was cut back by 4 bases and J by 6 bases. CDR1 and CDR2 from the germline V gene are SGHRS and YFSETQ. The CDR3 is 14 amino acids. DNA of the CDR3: TGCGCCAGCAGCCCATGGACAGGGGAAGGCGAGCAGTACTTC. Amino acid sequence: CASSPWTGEGEQYF.

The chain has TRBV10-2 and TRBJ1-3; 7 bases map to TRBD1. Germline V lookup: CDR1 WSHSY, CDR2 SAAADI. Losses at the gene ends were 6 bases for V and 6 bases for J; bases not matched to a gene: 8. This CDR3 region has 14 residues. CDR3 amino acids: CASSGSRGTNTIYF. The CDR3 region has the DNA TGCGCCAGCAGCGGAAGCAGGGGGACAAACACCATATATTTT.

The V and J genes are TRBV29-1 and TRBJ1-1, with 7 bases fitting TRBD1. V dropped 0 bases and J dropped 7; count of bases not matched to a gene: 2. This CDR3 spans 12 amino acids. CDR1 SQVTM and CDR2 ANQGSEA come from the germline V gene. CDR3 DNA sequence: TGCAGCGTTGAAGATACAGGGGTTGAAGCTTTCTTT. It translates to CSVEDTGVEAFF. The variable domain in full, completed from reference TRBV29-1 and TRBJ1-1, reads SAVISQKPSRDICQRGTSLTIQCQVDSQVTMMFWYRQQPGQSLTLIATANQGSEATYESGFVIDKFPISRPNLTFSTLTVSNMSPEDSSIYLCSVEDTGVEAFFGQGTRLTVV.

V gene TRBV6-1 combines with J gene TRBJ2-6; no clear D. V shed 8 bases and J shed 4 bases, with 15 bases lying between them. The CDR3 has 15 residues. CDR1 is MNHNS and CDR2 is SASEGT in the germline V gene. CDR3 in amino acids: CASLETALGANVLTF. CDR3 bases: TGTGCCAGCTTAGAGACTGCTTTAGGGGCCAACGTCCTGACTTTC.

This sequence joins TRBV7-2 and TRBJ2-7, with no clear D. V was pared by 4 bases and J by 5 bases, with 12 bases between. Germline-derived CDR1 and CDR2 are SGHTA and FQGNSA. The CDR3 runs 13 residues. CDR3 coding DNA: TGTGCCAGCAGCTCACCCCTCCGCCACGAGCAGTACTTC. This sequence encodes CASSSPLRHEQYF.

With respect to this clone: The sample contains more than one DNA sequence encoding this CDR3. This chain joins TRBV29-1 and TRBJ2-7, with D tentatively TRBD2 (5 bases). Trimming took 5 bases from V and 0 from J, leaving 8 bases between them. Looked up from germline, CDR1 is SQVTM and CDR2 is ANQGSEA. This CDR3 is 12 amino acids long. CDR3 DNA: TGCAGCGTTACCGGGAACTCCTACGAGCAGTACTTC. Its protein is CSVTGNSYEQYF.

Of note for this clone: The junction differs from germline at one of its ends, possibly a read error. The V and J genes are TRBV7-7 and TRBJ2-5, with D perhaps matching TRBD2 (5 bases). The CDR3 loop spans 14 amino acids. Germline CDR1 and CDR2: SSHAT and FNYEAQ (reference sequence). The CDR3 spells CASSFGRARGPQYF. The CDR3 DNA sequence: TGTGCTAGCAGCTTCGGCCGGGCTCGCGGGCCCCAGTACTTC.